This entry concerns a single TCR beta chain. The source of the sample is a study of blood T cell repertoires in COVID-19. Study-level background: Samples taken during acute and convalescent COVID-19 were collected in the United States, Italy and Spain. From T cells, B-cell-depleted T cells, or PBMCs came the material, which was cDNA or gDNA.

In the source study's methods: Reference gene primer amplification in the assay estimated nucleated cell counts. Here immunoSEQ multiplex PCR was the method, and the copy in TCRdb shows in-frame clones only, minus some. The DNA was the basis for D and trimming; V, J and clone size are from that table. In the table there are 130,000 to 150,000 clones, about 85% of which are singletons. The sequence was obtained from a human donor with acute or convalescent COVID-19. The donor label of this sample is uncertain. The source material was peripheral blood.

The CDR3: CASSQPFGLENTGELFF. The CDR3 DNA reads as TGTGCCAGCAGCCAACCTTTTGGACTAGAGAACACCGGGGAGCTGTTTTTT. This sequence joins TRBV3-1 (or the pseudogene TRBV3-2) and TRBJ2-2, with 7 bases identical to TRBD2. Trimming at V came to 2 bases and at J to 1 base, leaving 7 bases not matched to a gene. The CDR3 consists of 17 residues. CDR1 is LGHDT, CDR2 YNNKEL, per germline (reference sequence).